This T cell receptor (beta chain) was sequenced for a study of CD8+ T cells in alopecia areata. As for the study in general: It was oral tofacitinib, at 5 to 10 mg twice daily, that treated patients received. Study findings and constraints: Compared with normal scalp, lesional scalp had higher clonality and more expanded CD8+ clones.

The CDR3 totals 14 residues. CDR1 is MGHDK, CDR2 SYGVNS, per germline. The V segment lost 2 bases and the J segment 8 bases; nucleotides outside the gene matches: 8. Worth noting for this clone: Its specificity is unknown.

RNA extraction was followed by reverse transcription into cDNA, which acted as the sequencing template. Profiling relied on immunoSEQ multiplex PCR, and the TCRdb table lists in-frame clones only, not all of them. Here the sample spans some 240,000 clones, about three fifths being singletons. This chain uses TRBV25-1 with TRBJ1-2, with TRBD1 identical over 7 bases. Specimen: CD4+ T cells sorted from blood, collected at week 0. This sequence was found in a human donor with alopecia areata. This CDR3 reads CASSEEGALVGYTF. The CDR3 DNA is TGTGCCAGCAGTGAAGAGGGGGCCCTGGTGGGCTACACCTTC.